A selection of T cell receptor beta chains follows, all from one sample in a study of T cell changes during pregnancy in multiple sclerosis. Sequencing used immunoSEQ multiplex PCR; TCRdb keeps in-frame clones, though not all of them. This table has tens of thousands of clones, approximately 90% appearing once. Sequences were derived from peripheral blood, sampled in the first trimester of pregnancy. The receptors here all came from a female donor in good health, enrolled as a control in a pregnancy study. Each CDR3 is given with its conserved first and last residue. A D gene is named only where the DNA matches it firmly. Clone size is shown for a subset of rows, as once, few, many or a class of expanded clone.

d_call: TRBD2; v_call: TRBV9; j_call: TRBJ2-3; cdr3_length: 15; clone_size: .; cdr3_aa: CASSVGGGSTDTQYF; cdr3_nt: TGTGCCAGCAGCGTGGGCGGGGGGAGCACAGATACGCAGTATTTT
d_call: .; v_call: TRBV7-2; j_call: TRBJ2-3; cdr3_length: 15; clone_size: .; cdr3_aa: CASSLQARSTDTQYF; cdr3_nt: TGTGCCAGCAGCCTACAGGCCCGTAGCACAGATACGCAGTATTTT
d_call: .; v_call: TRBV10-3; j_call: TRBJ1-1; cdr3_length: 13; clone_size: .; cdr3_aa: CAISGTANTEAFF; cdr3_nt: TGTGCCATCAGTGGGACAGCGAACACTGAAGCTTTCTTT
d_call: .; v_call: TRBV9; j_call: TRBJ1-6; cdr3_length: 13; clone_size: few; cdr3_aa: CASSQGVNSPLHF; cdr3_nt: TGTGCCAGTTCACAGGGTGTGAATTCACCCCTCCACTTT
d_call: .; v_call: TRBV4-3; j_call: TRBJ1-3; cdr3_length: 15; clone_size: .; cdr3_aa: CASSPWSGSGNTIYF; cdr3_nt: TGCGCCAGCAGCCCGTGGTCAGGGTCAGGAAACACCATATATTTT
d_call: .; v_call: TRBV10-2; j_call: TRBJ1-1; cdr3_length: 12; clone_size: .; cdr3_aa: CASSHRNTEAFF; cdr3_nt: TGCGCCAGCTCACATCGGAACACTGAAGCTTTCTTT
d_call: .; v_call: TRBV7-8; j_call: TRBJ2-3; cdr3_length: 15; clone_size: once; cdr3_aa: CASSSPQGLSDTQYF; cdr3_nt: TGTGCCAGCAGCTCGCCTCAGGGACTGTCAGATACGCAGTATTTT
d_call: .; v_call: TRBV6-6; j_call: TRBJ2-2; cdr3_length: 16; clone_size: .; cdr3_aa: CASSHLGATFSGELFF; cdr3_nt: TGTGCCAGCAGCCACCTGGGGGCCACTTTCAGCGGGGAGCTGTTTTTT
d_call: .; v_call: TRBV11-3; j_call: TRBJ2-7; cdr3_length: 13; clone_size: .; cdr3_aa: CASSLGGTYEQYF; cdr3_nt: TGTGCCAGCAGCTTAGGAGGGACCTACGAGCAGTACTTC
d_call: TRBD1; v_call: TRBV10-3; j_call: TRBJ2-1; cdr3_length: 16; clone_size: .; cdr3_aa: CAITTGATGGLDEQFF; cdr3_nt: TGTGCCATTACGACAGGGGCCACAGGGGGGTTGGATGAGCAGTTCTTC
d_call: .; v_call: TRBV7-6; j_call: TRBJ2-3; cdr3_length: 17; clone_size: .; cdr3_aa: CASSGPLGGGYTDTQYF; cdr3_nt: TGTGCCAGCAGCGGTCCTTTAGGGGGGGGCTACACAGATACGCAGTATTTT
d_call: .; v_call: TRBV4-3; j_call: TRBJ2-1; cdr3_length: 13; clone_size: .; cdr3_aa: CASSQDLGNEQFF; cdr3_nt: TGCGCCAGCAGCCAAGATCTCGGCAATGAGCAGTTCTTC
d_call: .; v_call: TRBV4-3; j_call: TRBJ2-3; cdr3_length: 13; clone_size: .; cdr3_aa: CASSQWSADTQYF; cdr3_nt: TGCGCCAGCAGCCAATGGTCGGCAGATACGCAGTATTTT
d_call: .; v_call: TRBV5-1; j_call: TRBJ1-4; cdr3_length: 14; clone_size: .; cdr3_aa: CASSSDTTNEKLFF; cdr3_nt: TGCGCCAGCAGCTCAGACACAACTAATGAAAAACTGTTTTTT
d_call: .; v_call: TRBV18; j_call: TRBJ1-1; cdr3_length: 15; clone_size: once; cdr3_aa: CASSLSTTGNTEAFF; cdr3_nt: TGTGCCAGCTCACTCTCCACTACAGGGAACACTGAAGCTTTCTTT
d_call: TRBD1; v_call: TRBV4-3; j_call: TRBJ2-5; cdr3_length: 15; clone_size: .; cdr3_aa: CASSQDPGQGETQYF; cdr3_nt: TGCGCCAGCAGCCAAGATCCGGGACAGGGAGAGACCCAGTACTTC
d_call: TRBD1; v_call: TRBV9; j_call: TRBJ1-3; cdr3_length: 14; clone_size: .; cdr3_aa: CASSPTGARNTIYF; cdr3_nt: TGTGCCAGCAGCCCCACAGGGGCCCGGAACACCATATATTTT
d_call: TRBD2; v_call: TRBV7-3; j_call: TRBJ2-1; cdr3_length: 15; clone_size: .; cdr3_aa: CASSGAGGSLNEQFF; cdr3_nt: TGTGCCAGCAGCGGAGCGGGGGGGTCGCTCAATGAGCAGTTCTTC
d_call: .; v_call: TRBV11-3; j_call: TRBJ2-6; cdr3_length: 19; clone_size: .; cdr3_aa: CASSLPEGRRHSGANVLTF; cdr3_nt: TGTGCCAGCAGCTTACCGGAGGGAAGGAGGCACTCTGGGGCCAACGTCCTGACTTTC
d_call: TRBD1; v_call: TRBV2; j_call: TRBJ1-4; cdr3_length: 14; clone_size: .; cdr3_aa: CASLRDRGGEKLFF; cdr3_nt: TGTGCCAGCCTCCGGGACAGGGGGGGTGAAAAACTGTTTTTT
d_call: .; v_call: TRBV9; j_call: TRBJ2-5; cdr3_length: 15; clone_size: .; cdr3_aa: CASSPSPRDQETQYF; cdr3_nt: TGTGCCAGCAGCCCCTCTCCGCGAGATCAAGAGACCCAGTACTTC
d_call: TRBD1; v_call: TRBV15; j_call: TRBJ1-5; cdr3_length: 16; clone_size: .; cdr3_aa: CATSRGLGQGGQPQHF; cdr3_nt: TGTGCCACCAGCAGAGGACTGGGACAGGGGGGTCAGCCCCAGCATTTT
d_call: TRBD1; v_call: TRBV15; j_call: TRBJ1-1; cdr3_length: 13; clone_size: .; cdr3_aa: CATRQGVYTEAFF; cdr3_nt: TGTGCCACCCGACAGGGGGTATACACTGAAGCTTTCTTT
d_call: TRBD1; v_call: TRBV2; j_call: TRBJ2-3; cdr3_length: 16; clone_size: once; cdr3_aa: CASGLGTGALGDTQYF; cdr3_nt: TGTGCCAGCGGATTAGGGACAGGGGCCCTCGGGGATACGCAGTATTTT
d_call: TRBD1; v_call: TRBV7-2; j_call: TRBJ1-5; cdr3_length: 15; clone_size: .; cdr3_aa: CASSLDGQANQPQHF; cdr3_nt: TGTGCCAGCAGCTTAGACGGACAGGCCAATCAGCCCCAGCATTTT
d_call: .; v_call: TRBV7-7; j_call: TRBJ1-2; cdr3_length: 13; clone_size: .; cdr3_aa: CASSFRGVNGYTF; cdr3_nt: TGTGCTAGCAGCTTTCGGGGGGTTAATGGCTACACCTTC
d_call: .; v_call: TRBV5-5; j_call: TRBJ1-1; cdr3_length: 14; clone_size: once; cdr3_aa: CASREQGWNTEAFF; cdr3_nt: TGTGCCAGCAGAGAACAGGGATGGAACACTGAAGCTTTCTTT
d_call: .; v_call: TRBV19; j_call: TRBJ1-1; cdr3_length: 15; clone_size: .; cdr3_aa: CASTNIGGMNTEAFF; cdr3_nt: TGTGCCAGTACCAATATAGGGGGTATGAACACTGAAGCTTTCTTT
d_call: .; v_call: TRBV5-1; j_call: TRBJ1-6; cdr3_length: 17; clone_size: .; cdr3_aa: CASSSSSSGLVNSPLHF; cdr3_nt: TGCGCCAGCAGCTCATCCTCCTCAGGGCTAGTTAATTCACCCCTCCACTTT
d_call: .; v_call: TRBV6-6; j_call: TRBJ1-2; cdr3_length: 15; clone_size: .; cdr3_aa: CASRRGDTANYGYTF; cdr3_nt: TGTGCCAGCAGGCGGGGGGACACAGCTAACTATGGCTACACCTTC